The 15 T cell receptor beta chains presented below share a single source sample, sequenced in a study of human T cells and chemical hapten exposure. From the RACE reads, TCRdb called clonotypes with MiXCR, one entry per CDR3 protein. Of about 120,000 distinct CDR3 sequences in the sample, roughly an eighth were seen once. The time point here: patch test 1, 2 weeks after DPC sensitization. As to treatment: therapeutic diphenylcyclopropenone sensitization with weekly scalp DPC. The source was whole blood, collected in connection with sensitization to the hapten diphenylcyclopropenone (DPC). The receptors here all came from a man aged 18 to 29 with alopecia areata. Some clones in this sample may be carry-over from other donors' samples.

The genes are TRBV2 and TRBJ1-1; perhaps TRBD1 as D (5 bases). Trimming took off 2 bases at V and 6 bases at J, with 13 bases between the two ends. The CDR3 covers 14 residues. In germline, CDR1 is SNHLY, CDR2 FYNNEI. The CDR3, as DNA: TGTGCCAGCAGTGAACACAGGCGTGATGCTGAAGCTTTCTTT. Translated, it gives CASSEHRRDAEAFF.

The chain recombines TRBV4-3 with TRBJ1-3, with a possible D match to TRBD1 (5 bases). CDR1 is LGHNA and CDR2 is YSLEER in the germline V gene. The CDR3 contains 15 residues. Trimming pared 2 bases from V and 0 bases from J, leaving 8 bases between. CDR3 nucleotide sequence: TGCGCCAGCAGCCAAACGGACACCTCTGGAAACACCATATATTTT. This gives the protein CASSQTDTSGNTIYF.

This clonotype came up a few times. The chain employs TRBV2 and TRBJ2-5, with 9 bases matching TRBD1. The length of the CDR3 is 15 residues. The germline CDR1 and CDR2 sequences are SNHLY and FYNNEI. The V and J ends lost 1 base and 5 bases, in that order; junction bases with no gene match: 5. CDR3 sequence (DNA): TGTGCCAGCAGTGAAGAGGACAGGGGATGGGAGACCCAGTACTTC. Translating gives CASSEEDRGWETQYF. The full variable domain, with the rest looked up from reference TRBV2 and TRBJ2-5, is EPEVTQTPSHQVTQMGQEVILRCVPISNHLYFYWYRQILGQKVEFLVSFYNNEISEKSEIFDDQFSVERPDGSNFTLKIRSTKLEDSAMYFCASSEEDRGWETQYFGPGTRLLVL.

The table lists this clonotype with a few counts. The CDR3 DNA follows: TGTGCCAGCAGTCTTACTAGGCGGCTCCCATTCAATGAGCAGTTCTTC. Translating gives CASSLTRRLPFNEQFF. The chain is built from TRBV6-4 and TRBJ2-1, with D perhaps TRBD2 (5 bases). The V and J ends lost 5 bases and 6 bases respectively, with 20 bases between them. Germline V gene data show CDR1 as MRHNA and CDR2 as SNTAGT. This CDR3 is built from 16 residues.

The rearrangement joins TRBV9 to TRBJ1-1; D possibly corresponds to TRBD1 (5 bases). V lost 3 bases to trimming and J lost 10 bases, with 16 bases between them. The CDR3 covers 13 residues. The germline V gene encodes CDR1 SGDLS and CDR2 YYNGEE. CDR3 DNA: TGTGCCAGCAGCGAGGGGACCGGGGAGGGAGCTTTCTTT. Amino acids: CASSEGTGEGAFF.

This clonotype was recorded many times. One end of the junction fails to match germline, which may point to a read error. The rearrangement joins TRBV7-3 to TRBJ2-7; perhaps D is TRBD1 or TRBD2 (5 bases each). The germline gives CDR1 SGHTA, CDR2 FQGTGA. This CDR3 has 14 residues. CDR3: CASSSRDGTYEQYF. CDR3 DNA: TGTGCCAGCAGCTCCCGAGACGGGACCTACGAACAGTACTTC.

This clonotype has at least ten counts. The chain carries TRBV27 and TRBJ1-5; no definite D call. Germline lookup yields CDR1 MNHEY and CDR2 SMNVEV (reference sequence). This CDR3 has 13 amino acids. V lost 3 bases, J lost 5 bases, and 8 bases lay in between. This chain's CDR3 is CASSFNLDQPQHF. The CDR3 coding sequence is TGTGCCAGCAGTTTTAACCTTGATCAGCCCCAGCATTTT.

This clonotype was observed a handful of times. CDR3 nucleotides: TGTGCCAGCAGCCTGGGGAGCCGGCCCCAGCATTTT. Encoded protein: CASSLGSRPQHF. The genes are TRBV7-9 and TRBJ1-5; D is undetermined. The germline V gene has CDR1 SEHNR and CDR2 FQNEAQ (reference sequence). Trimming removed 5 bases at V and 9 bases at J, with 11 bases between. The CDR3 is made up of 12 amino acids.

This sequence joins TRBV14 and TRBJ1-1, with a weak D call TRBD1 (6 bases). The V gene lost 2 bases and the J gene lost 1 base, with 17 bases spanning the gap. This CDR3 has 17 residues. Germline lookup yields CDR1 SGHDN and CDR2 FVKESK. The CDR3, as DNA: TGTGCCAGCAGCCAATTAGGGCAGGGGTATTGGAACACTGAAGCTTTCTTT. This gives the protein CASSQLGQGYWNTEAFF.

This clonotype was observed a handful of times. This chain connects TRBV7-8 to TRBJ1-6; possible D gene TRBD1, 5 bases. CDR3 length: 19 amino acids. V lost 5 bases and J lost 0, with 20 bases in between. Per the germline V gene, CDR1 is SGHVS and CDR2 is FQNEAQ. CDR3 region: CASSTPSGRLSSYNSPLHF. In nucleotides, the CDR3 is TGTGCCAGCAGCACTCCTTCGGGACGCCTGAGCTCCTATAATTCACCCCTCCACTTT.

A few counts support this clonotype. This sequence joins TRBV28 and TRBJ2-7; D might be TRBD2 (7 bases). V was pared by 6 bases and J by 1 base, with 13 bases between. The length of the CDR3 is 14 residues. Germline V lookup: CDR1 MDHEN, CDR2 SYDVKM. This chain's CDR3 is CASRRGPISYEQYF. The CDR3 nucleotides are TGTGCCAGCAGGCGGGGGCCCATTTCCTACGAGCAGTACTTC.

In this sample, this clonotype turned up a few times. The chain carries TRBV7-2 and TRBJ2-2; 7 bases agree with TRBD2. The CDR3 covers 16 residues. J gave up 4 bases and V 2 bases, and 7 bases lay outside the gene matches. Germline CDR1 reads SGHTA; CDR2 reads FQGNSA. For the CDR3, the DNA is TGTGCCAGCAGCTTAAGGCAAGCGGGGAGCACCGGGGAGCTGTTTTTT. Protein: CASSLRQAGSTGELFF.

This clonotype was observed at least ten times. The chain is built from TRBV7-9 and TRBJ2-6, with D hard to call. The germline V gene has CDR1 SEHNR and CDR2 FQNEAQ (reference sequence). This CDR3 is built from 15 residues. V gave up 1 base and J gave up 0 bases, with 4 bases separating them. This CDR3 reads CASSLVSSGANVLTF. The CDR3 DNA is TGTGCCAGCAGCTTAGTAAGCTCTGGGGCCAACGTCCTGACTTTC.

The chain carries TRBV11-2 and TRBJ2-7; weak D call: TRBD2 (6 bases). The CDR3 is 15 residues long. Trimming removed 6 bases at V and 2 bases at J, with 17 bases between. Germline V lookup: CDR1 SGHAT, CDR2 FQNNGV. Here the CDR3 reads CASRKSRRDPYEQYF. Here the CDR3 DNA reads TGTGCCAGCAGAAAAAGCAGGAGGGACCCCTACGAGCAGTACTTC.

A few counts support this clonotype. The genes are TRBV11-2 and TRBJ2-1; the D is unclear. Germline V gene data show CDR1 as SGHAT and CDR2 as FQNNGV. This CDR3 has 15 amino acids. V lost 3 bases and J 5 bases, leaving 14 bases between the germline ends. The CDR3 region is CASSLMGMPDNEQFF. CDR3 sequence (DNA): TGTGCCAGCAGCTTGATGGGGATGCCTGACAATGAGCAGTTCTTC.